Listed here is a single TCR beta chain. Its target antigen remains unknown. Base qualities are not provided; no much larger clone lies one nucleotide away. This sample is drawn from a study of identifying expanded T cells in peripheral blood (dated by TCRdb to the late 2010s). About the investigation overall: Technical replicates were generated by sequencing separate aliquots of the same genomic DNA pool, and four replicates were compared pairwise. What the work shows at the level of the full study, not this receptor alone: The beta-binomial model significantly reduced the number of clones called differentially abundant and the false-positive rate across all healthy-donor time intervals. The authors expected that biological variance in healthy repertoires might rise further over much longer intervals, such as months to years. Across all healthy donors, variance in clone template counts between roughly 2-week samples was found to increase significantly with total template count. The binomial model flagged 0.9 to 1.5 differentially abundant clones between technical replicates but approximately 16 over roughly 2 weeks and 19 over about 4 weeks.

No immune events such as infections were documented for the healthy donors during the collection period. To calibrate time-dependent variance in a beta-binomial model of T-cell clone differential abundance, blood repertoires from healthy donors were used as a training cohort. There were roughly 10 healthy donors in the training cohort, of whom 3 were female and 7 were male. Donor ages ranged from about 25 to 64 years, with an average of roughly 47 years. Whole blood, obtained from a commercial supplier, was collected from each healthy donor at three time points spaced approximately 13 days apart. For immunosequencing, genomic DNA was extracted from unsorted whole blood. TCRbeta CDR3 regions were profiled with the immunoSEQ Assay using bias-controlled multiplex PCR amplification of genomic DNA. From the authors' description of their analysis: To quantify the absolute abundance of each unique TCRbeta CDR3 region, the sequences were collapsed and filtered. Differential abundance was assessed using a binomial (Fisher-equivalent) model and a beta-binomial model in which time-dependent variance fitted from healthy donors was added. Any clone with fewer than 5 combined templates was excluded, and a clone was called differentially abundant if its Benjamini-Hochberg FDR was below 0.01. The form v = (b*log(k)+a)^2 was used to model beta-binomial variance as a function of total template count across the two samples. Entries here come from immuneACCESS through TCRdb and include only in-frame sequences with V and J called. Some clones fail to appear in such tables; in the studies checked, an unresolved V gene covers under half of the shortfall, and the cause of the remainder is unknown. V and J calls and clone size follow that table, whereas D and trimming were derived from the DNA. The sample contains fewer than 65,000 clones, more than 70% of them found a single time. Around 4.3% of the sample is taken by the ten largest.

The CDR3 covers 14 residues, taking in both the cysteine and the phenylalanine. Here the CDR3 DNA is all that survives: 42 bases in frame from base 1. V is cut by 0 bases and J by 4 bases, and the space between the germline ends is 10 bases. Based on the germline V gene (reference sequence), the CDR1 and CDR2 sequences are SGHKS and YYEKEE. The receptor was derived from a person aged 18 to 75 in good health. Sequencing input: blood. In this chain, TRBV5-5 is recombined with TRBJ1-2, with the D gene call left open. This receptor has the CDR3 CASSLDGRSYGYTF. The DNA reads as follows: TGTGCCAGCAGCTTGGACGGCAGGAGCTATGGCTACACCTTC.